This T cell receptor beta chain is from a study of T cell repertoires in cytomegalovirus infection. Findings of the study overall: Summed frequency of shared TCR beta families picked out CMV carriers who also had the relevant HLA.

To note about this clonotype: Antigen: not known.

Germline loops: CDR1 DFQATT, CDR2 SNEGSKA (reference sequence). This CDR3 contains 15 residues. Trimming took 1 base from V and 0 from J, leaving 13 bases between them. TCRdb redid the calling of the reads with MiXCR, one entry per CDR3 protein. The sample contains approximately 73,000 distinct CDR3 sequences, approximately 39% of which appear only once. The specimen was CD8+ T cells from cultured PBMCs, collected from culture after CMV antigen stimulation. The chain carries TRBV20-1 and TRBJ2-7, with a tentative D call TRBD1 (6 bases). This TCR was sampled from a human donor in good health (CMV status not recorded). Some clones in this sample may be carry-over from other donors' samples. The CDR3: CSARVPRGLSYEQYF. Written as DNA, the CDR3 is TGCAGTGCTAGAGTACCCAGGGGCCTCTCCTACGAGCAGTACTTC.